A single sample gave rise to the 19 T cell receptor beta chains below, sequenced in a study of Graves' ophthalmopathy and Graves' hyperthyroidism. The sequenced template was RNA, covering the TCR beta CDR3 region. Second-round multiplex PCR came after a first-round RT-PCR that employed HTBI primers. MiXCR, applied by TCRdb to the multiplex PCR reads, yields one record per CDR3 protein. This table holds almost 750,000 distinct CDR3 sequences, 40% found once. The sample was peripheral blood. These receptors were collected from an adult man with Graves' ophthalmopathy.

This chain connects TRBV14 to TRBJ2-7, with 9 bases fitting TRBD1. Germline V gene sequence: CDR1 SGHDN, CDR2 FVKESK. The CDR3 is made up of 14 amino acids. V lost 9 bases to trimming and J lost 2 bases; unmatched junction nucleotides: 8. The CDR3 protein is CASGQGRGPYEQYF. DNA of the CDR3: TGTGCCAGTGGACAGGGGAGAGGTCCCTACGAGCAGTACTTC.

The V and J genes are TRBV7-8 and TRBJ2-7, with 8 bases that match TRBD2. The V and J ends lost 5 bases and 2 bases, in that order; junction bases with no gene match: 5. The CDR3 length is 14 residues. Germline-derived CDR1 and CDR2 are SGHVS and FQNEAQ. The CDR3 DNA sequence: TGTGCCAGCAGCAGTAGCGGGGCCCCCTACGAGCAGTACTTC. It translates to CASSSSGAPYEQYF.

There are many counts of this clonotype. J is TRBJ2-2 and V is TRBV24-1; TRBD1 is a possible D gene (5 bases). V was trimmed by 8 bases and J by 0 bases, leaving 6 bases between them. Germline V lookup: CDR1 KGHDR, CDR2 SFDVKD. This CDR3 region has 13 residues. The CDR3 DNA reads TGTGCCACCAAGGGGCCGAACACCGGGGAGCTGTTTTTT. Translating it yields CATKGPNTGELFF.

This clonotype was counted ten times or more. CDR3 nucleotide sequence: TGTGCCATCAGGGAAGACCCAAGTCAGCCCCAGCATTTT. Protein product: CAIREDPSQPQHF. The V gene is TRBV10-3, the J gene TRBJ1-5, with D unclear. This CDR3 spans 13 amino acids. The germline V and J ends were trimmed by 6 bases and 6 bases, with 12 bases remaining between them. Looked up from germline, CDR1 is ENHRY and CDR2 is SYGVKD.

This clonotype was observed at least ten times. V gene TRBV29-1 combines with J gene TRBJ2-7; 7 bases map to TRBD2. In germline, CDR1 is SQVTM, CDR2 ANQGSEA. The CDR3 sequence is 11 residues long. After removal of 4 bases from V and 9 bases from J, the junction contained 6 bases not matched to a gene. CDR3 residues: CSVGAGGRQYF. The CDR3, as DNA: TGCAGCGTTGGCGCAGGCGGGAGGCAGTACTTC.

This clonotype was observed many times. This sequence joins TRBV7-9 and TRBJ1-1; D not resolved. From germline, CDR1 is SEHNR and CDR2 FQNEAQ (reference sequence). The V and J ends lost 2 bases and 4 bases respectively, with 14 bases between them. The CDR3 runs to 15 residues. CDR3 amino acids: CASSLNEITGTEAFF. CDR3 nucleotides: TGTGCCAGCAGCTTAAACGAAATCACCGGCACTGAAGCTTTCTTT. Based on the CDR3 plus reference TRBV7-9 and TRBJ1-1, the full variable domain is DTGVSQNPRHKITKRGQNVTFRCDPISEHNRLYWYRQTLGQGPEFLTYFQNEAQLEKSRLLSDRFSAERPKGSFSTLEIQRTEQGDSAMYLCASSLNEITGTEAFFGQGTRLTVV.

V gene TRBV10-3 combines with J gene TRBJ2-7; no firm D call. The CDR3 runs 13 residues. Germline CDR1 reads ENHRY; CDR2 reads SYGVKD. V lost 2 bases, J lost 3 bases, and 8 bases lay in between. The DNA of the CDR3 is TGTGCCATCAGTGAGGGGTTCCTCTACGAGCAGTACTTC. Translation: CAISEGFLYEQYF.

This clonotype occurred once. Its ends do not fully match the called genes, so a read error is possible. The CDR3 loop is CASSYSGSLYGYTF. CDR3 nucleotides: TGTGCCAGCAGTTACTCGGGCAGTCTCTACGGCTACACCTTC. The chain links TRBV10-2 to TRBJ1-2, with no clear D. This CDR3 comprises 14 residues. Germline CDR1 reads WSHSY; CDR2 reads SAAADI.

This clonotype was observed a handful of times. This chain joins TRBV6-1 and TRBJ2-7, with D possibly TRBD2 on 6 matching bases. V lost 5 bases, J lost 4 bases, and 24 bases lay in between. Germline assignment: CDR1 MNHNS and CDR2 SASEGT. CDR3 length: 17 amino acids. The CDR3 DNA sequence: TGTGCCAGCAGTTATCTGGGGGAGGAGGACCTATCGTACGAGCAGTACTTC. Translating gives CASSYLGEEDLSYEQYF.

About this clonotype: Just one base apart from a much larger clone, this may be a read error. CDR3 sequence reads: CAGSPMGGGPETQYF. Here the CDR3 DNA reads TGTGCCGGCAGCCCAATGGGCGGGGGGCCTGAGACCCAGTACTTC. The rearrangement joins TRBV7-2 to TRBJ2-5; 8 nucleotides match TRBD2. Germline V gene sequence: CDR1 SGHTA, CDR2 FQGNSA. The CDR3 runs 15 residues. Supplemented by reference TRBV7-2 and TRBJ2-5, the full variable domain reads GAGVSQSPSNKVTEKGKDVELRCDPISGHTALYWYRQSLGQGLEFLIYFQGNSAPDKSGLPSDRFSAERTGGSVSTLTIQRTQQEDSAVYLCAGSPMGGGPETQYFGPGTRLLVL.

Comment on this clonotype: With a much larger clone just one base away, this may be a read error. The chain recombines TRBV9 with TRBJ1-4; D call uncertain. CDR1 and CDR2 (germline): SGDLS, YYNGEE. The CDR3 extends over 15 amino acids. The V end lost 4 bases, the J end lost 3 bases, and 13 bases lay between the germline ends. In DNA form, the CDR3 reads TGTGCCAGCAGCTCAATGAGTGGTTCTAATGAAAAACTGTTTTTT. Amino acid sequence: CASSSMSGSNEKLFF.

This clonotype was counted between two and nine times. This chain links TRBV12-3 or TRBV12-4 with TRBJ1-2, with 7 bases lining up with TRBD1. The CDR3 length is 12 residues. The ends lost 7 bases at V and 8 bases at J; junction bases unmatched: 7. CDR3 nucleotides: TGTGCCAGCACTACGACAGGGCACGGCTACACCTTC. It translates to CASTTTGHGYTF.

CDR3: CASSLRDRGLDEQYF. The CDR3 nucleotides are TGTGCCAGCAGCCTGCGGGACAGGGGGTTGGACGAGCAGTACTTC. The chain recombines TRBV7-3 with TRBJ2-7, with 11 bases that match TRBD1. The CDR3 has 15 amino acids. Germline V gene data show CDR1 as SGHTA and CDR2 as FQGTGA. V was clipped by 5 bases and J by 5 bases; unmatched bases: 8.

Worth noting for this clonotype: Since a much larger clone is just one base distant, this may be a read error. The chain links TRBV2 to TRBJ1-4; D is unresolved. The germline V gene has CDR1 SNHLY and CDR2 FYNNEI. This CDR3 comprises 15 residues. The CDR3 DNA reads TGTGCCAGCAGTGAATCGCCACAGAGTAATGAAATACTGTTTTTT. Translating gives CASSESPQSNEILFF.

The gene calls are TRBV6-6 and TRBJ1-6; D not certain. The CDR3 consists of 16 residues. The V gene's germline CDR1 is MNHNY and CDR2 SVGAGI (reference sequence). The V end lost 2 bases, the J end lost 0 bases, and 8 bases lay between the germline ends. The CDR3, as DNA: TGTGCCAGCAGTTACGGCGGCAGCTCCTATAATTCACCCCTCCACTTT. This encodes CASSYGGSSYNSPLHF.

This clonotype appeared many times. The chain employs TRBV6-1 and TRBJ1-6; D is undetermined. CDR1 and CDR2 (germline): MNHNS, SASEGT. The CDR3 totals 12 residues. V lost 4 bases and J 10 bases, leaving 8 bases between the germline ends. The CDR3 protein is CASSVARSPLHF. The CDR3 bases are TGTGCCAGCAGTGTCGCGAGATCACCCCTCCACTTT.

The V call is TRBV7-9, the J call TRBJ2-7, with D perhaps given as TRBD1 or TRBD2 (6 bases each). Germline V gene lookup returns CDR1 SEHNR and CDR2 FQNEAQ (reference sequence). This CDR3 has 14 residues. V lost 3 bases to trimming and J lost 2 bases, with 11 bases between them. As DNA, the CDR3 is TGTGCCAGCAGCTTCGGGGGCTCCACCTACGAGCAGTACTTC. Translated, it gives CASSFGGSTYEQYF.

The chain combines TRBV2 with TRBJ2-5, with D possibly TRBD2 on 5 matching bases. V was trimmed by 7 bases and J by 7 bases, leaving 10 bases between them. This CDR3 has 11 amino acids. Per germline, CDR1 SNHLY and CDR2 FYNNEI. The CDR3 sequence is CASTGGRTQYF. CDR3 nucleotides: TGTGCCAGCACGGGTGGGAGGACCCAGTACTTC.

This clonotype was recorded many times. This chain joins TRBV15 and TRBJ2-2, with 9 bases that match TRBD2. The CDR3 covers 17 residues. V trimming: 1 base; J trimming: 6 bases; junction bases outside the gene matches: 9. Germline-derived CDR1 and CDR2 are LNHNV and YYDKDF (reference sequence). The CDR3 region has the DNA TGTGCCACCAGCAGAGCTGGAGCGGGGGGAGTCGCCGGGGAGCTGTTTTTT. It encodes CATSRAGAGGVAGELFF.